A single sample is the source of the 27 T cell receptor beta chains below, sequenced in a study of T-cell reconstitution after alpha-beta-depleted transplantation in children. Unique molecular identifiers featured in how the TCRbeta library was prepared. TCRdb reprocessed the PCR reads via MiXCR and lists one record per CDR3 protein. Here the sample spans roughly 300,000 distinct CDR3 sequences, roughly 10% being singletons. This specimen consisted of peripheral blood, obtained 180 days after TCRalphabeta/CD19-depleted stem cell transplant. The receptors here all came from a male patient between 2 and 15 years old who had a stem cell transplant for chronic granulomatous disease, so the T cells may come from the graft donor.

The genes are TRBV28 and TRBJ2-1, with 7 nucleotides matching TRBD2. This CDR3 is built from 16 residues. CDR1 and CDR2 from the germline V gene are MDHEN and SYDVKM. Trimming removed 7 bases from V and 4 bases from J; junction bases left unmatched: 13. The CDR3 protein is CASTKTLAASYNEQFF. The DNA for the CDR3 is TGTGCCAGCACTAAAACCCTAGCGGCCAGTTACAATGAGCAGTTCTTC.

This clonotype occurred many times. CDR3 bases: TGCGCCAGCAGCAGACAGGGTTTGGACCAAGAGACCCAGTACTTC. It encodes CASSRQGLDQETQYF. The rearrangement joins TRBV5-1 to TRBJ2-5; 7 bases align to TRBD1. V gave up 4 bases and J gave up 0 bases; unmatched junction bases: 6. Germline-derived CDR1 and CDR2 are SGHRS and YFSETQ. This CDR3 has 15 amino acids.

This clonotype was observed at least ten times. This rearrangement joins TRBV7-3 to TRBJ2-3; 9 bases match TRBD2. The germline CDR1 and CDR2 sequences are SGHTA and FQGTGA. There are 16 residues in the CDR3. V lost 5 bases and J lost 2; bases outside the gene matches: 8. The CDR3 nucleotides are TGTGCCAGCAGCAACACCCTAGCGGGGTCCACAGATACGCAGTATTTT. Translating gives CASSNTLAGSTDTQYF.

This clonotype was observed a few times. CDR3 amino acids: CASSYSGSGETQYF. The DNA of the CDR3 is TGTGCCAGCAGTTACAGCGGGAGCGGTGAGACCCAGTACTTC. J is TRBJ2-5 and V is TRBV6-2 or TRBV6-3; TRBD2 matches at 8 bases. This CDR3 has 14 residues. The germline V gene has CDR1 MNHEY and CDR2 SVGEGT. The V and J ends lost 2 bases and 5 bases, in that order; junction bases with no gene match: 4.

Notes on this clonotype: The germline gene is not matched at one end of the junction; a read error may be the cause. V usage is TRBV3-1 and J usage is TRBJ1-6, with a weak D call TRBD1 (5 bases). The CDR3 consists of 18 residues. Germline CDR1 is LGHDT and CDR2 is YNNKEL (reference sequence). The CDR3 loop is CTSSSYPSGSSYNSPLHF. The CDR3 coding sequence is TGTACCAGCAGTTCCTACCCCTCAGGGAGCTCCTATAATTCACCCCTCCACTTT.

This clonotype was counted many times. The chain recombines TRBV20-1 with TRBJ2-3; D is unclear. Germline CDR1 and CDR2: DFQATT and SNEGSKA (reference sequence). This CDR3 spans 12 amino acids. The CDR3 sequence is CRPEGPTDTQYF. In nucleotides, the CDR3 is TGCAGACCGGAAGGACCCACAGATACGCAGTATTTT.

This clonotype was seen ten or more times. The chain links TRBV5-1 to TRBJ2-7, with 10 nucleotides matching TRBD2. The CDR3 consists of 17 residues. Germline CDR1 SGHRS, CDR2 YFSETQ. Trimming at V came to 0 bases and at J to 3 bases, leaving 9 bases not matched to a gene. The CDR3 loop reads CASSLALAGVSGYEQYF. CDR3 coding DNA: TGCGCCAGCAGCTTGGCCCTAGCGGGAGTTTCGGGCTACGAGCAGTACTTC.

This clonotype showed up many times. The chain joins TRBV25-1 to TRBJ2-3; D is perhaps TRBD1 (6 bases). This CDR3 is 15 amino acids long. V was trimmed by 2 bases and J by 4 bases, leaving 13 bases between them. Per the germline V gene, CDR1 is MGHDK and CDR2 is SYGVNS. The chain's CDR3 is CASSETGKISDTQYF. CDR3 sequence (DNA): TGTGCCAGCAGTGAAACAGGGAAGATTTCAGATACGCAGTATTTT.

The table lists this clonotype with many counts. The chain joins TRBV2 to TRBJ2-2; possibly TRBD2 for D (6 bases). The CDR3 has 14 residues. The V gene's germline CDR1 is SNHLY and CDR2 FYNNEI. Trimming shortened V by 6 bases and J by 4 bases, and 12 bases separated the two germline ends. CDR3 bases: TGTGCCAGCAGGGAGGGACCGTCCACCGGGGAGCTGTTTTTT. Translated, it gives CASREGPSTGELFF.

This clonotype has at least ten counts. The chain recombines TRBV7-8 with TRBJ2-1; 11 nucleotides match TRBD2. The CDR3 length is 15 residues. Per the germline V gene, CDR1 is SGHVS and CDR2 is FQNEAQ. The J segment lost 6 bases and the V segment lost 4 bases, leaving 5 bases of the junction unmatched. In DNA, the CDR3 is TGTGCCAGCAGCTCCCCCACTAGCGGGAGCAATGAGCAGTTCTTC. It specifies CASSSPTSGSNEQFF.

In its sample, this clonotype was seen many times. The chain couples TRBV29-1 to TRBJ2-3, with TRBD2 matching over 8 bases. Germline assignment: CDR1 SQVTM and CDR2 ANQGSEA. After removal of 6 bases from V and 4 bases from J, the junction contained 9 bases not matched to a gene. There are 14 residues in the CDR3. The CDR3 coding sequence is TGCAGCGTCCGAAGCGGGAGTAACGCAGATACGCAGTATTTT. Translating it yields CSVRSGSNADTQYF.

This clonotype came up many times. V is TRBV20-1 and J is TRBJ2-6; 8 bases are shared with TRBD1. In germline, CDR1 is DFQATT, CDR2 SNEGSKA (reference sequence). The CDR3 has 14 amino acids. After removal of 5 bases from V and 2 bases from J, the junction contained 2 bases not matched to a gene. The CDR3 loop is CSALTGAGANVLTF. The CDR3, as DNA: TGCAGTGCTCTGACAGGGGCTGGGGCCAACGTCCTGACTTTC.

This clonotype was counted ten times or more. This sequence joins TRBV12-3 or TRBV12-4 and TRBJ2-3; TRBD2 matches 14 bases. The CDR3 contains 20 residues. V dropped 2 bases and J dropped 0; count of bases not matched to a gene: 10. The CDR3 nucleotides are TGTGCCAGCAGTTTACTAAGAGGGACTAGCGGGAGAGGTAGCACAGATACGCAGTATTTT. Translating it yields CASSLLRGTSGRGSTDTQYF.

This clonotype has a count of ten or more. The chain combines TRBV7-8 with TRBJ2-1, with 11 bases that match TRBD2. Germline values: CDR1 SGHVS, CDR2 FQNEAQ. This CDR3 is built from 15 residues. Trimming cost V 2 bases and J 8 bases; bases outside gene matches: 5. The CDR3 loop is CASSLPTSGVYEQFF. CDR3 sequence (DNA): TGTGCCAGCAGCTTACCGACTAGCGGGGTCTATGAGCAGTTCTTC. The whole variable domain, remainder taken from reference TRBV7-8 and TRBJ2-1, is GAGVSQSPRYKVAKRGQDVALRCDPISGHVSLFWYQQALGQGPEFLTYFQNEAQLDKSGLPSDRFFAERPEGSVSTLKIQRTQQEDSAVYLCASSLPTSGVYEQFFGPGTRLTVL.

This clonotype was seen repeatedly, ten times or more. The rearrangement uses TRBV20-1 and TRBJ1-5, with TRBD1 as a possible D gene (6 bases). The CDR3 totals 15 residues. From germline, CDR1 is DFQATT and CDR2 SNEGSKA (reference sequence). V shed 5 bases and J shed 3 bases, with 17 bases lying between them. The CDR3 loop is CSAVPGGADNQPQHF. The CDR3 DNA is TGCAGTGCTGTTCCTGGGGGGGCCGACAATCAGCCCCAGCATTTT.

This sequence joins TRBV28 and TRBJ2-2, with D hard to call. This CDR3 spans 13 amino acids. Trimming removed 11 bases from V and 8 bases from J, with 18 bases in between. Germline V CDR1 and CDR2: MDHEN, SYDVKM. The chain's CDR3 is CALFASESGELFF. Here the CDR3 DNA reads TGTGCCCTCTTTGCTAGTGAATCAGGGGAGCTGTTTTTT.

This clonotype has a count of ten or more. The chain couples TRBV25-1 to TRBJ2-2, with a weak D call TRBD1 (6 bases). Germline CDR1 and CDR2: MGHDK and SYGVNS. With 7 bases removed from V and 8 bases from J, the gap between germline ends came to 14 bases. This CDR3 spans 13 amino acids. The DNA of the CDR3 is TGTGCCAGCATCCCACAGGGTGGAGGGGAGCTGTTTTTT. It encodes CASIPQGGGELFF.

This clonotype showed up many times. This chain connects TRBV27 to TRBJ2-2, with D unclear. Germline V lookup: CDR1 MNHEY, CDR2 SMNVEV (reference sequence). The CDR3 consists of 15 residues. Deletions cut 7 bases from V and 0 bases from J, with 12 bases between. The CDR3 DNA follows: TGTGCCAGCACCAGGACGCCCGCGAACACCGGGGAGCTGTTTTTT. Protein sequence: CASTRTPANTGELFF.

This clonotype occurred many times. CDR3 sequence: CASSRTGGGETQYF. The CDR3 region has the DNA TGTGCCAGCAGCCGGACGGGGGGAGGAGAGACCCAGTACTTC. V is TRBV7-9 and J is TRBJ2-5; 7 nucleotides agree with TRBD2. Trimming removed 5 bases from V and 4 bases from J; junction bases left unmatched: 7. The CDR3 contains 14 residues. The germline gives CDR1 SEHNR, CDR2 FQNEAQ (reference sequence).

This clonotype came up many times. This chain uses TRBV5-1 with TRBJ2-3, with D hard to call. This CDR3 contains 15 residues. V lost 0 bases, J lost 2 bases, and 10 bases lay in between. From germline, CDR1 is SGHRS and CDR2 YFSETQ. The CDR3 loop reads CASSLAITSTDTQYF. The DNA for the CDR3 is TGCGCCAGCAGCTTGGCCATCACCTCCACAGATACGCAGTATTTT.

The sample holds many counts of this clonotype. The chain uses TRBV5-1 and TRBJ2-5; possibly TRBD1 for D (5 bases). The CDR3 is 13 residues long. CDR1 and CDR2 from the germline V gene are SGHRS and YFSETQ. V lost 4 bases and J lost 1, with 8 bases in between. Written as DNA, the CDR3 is TGCGCCAGCAGCCGACAGCCCCAAGAGACCCAGTACTTC. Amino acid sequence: CASSRQPQETQYF.

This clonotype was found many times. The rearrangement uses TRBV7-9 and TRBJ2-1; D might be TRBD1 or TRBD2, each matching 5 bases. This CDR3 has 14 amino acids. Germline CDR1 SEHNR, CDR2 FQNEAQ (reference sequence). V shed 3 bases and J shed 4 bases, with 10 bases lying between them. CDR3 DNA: TGTGCCAGCAGCTTCAGGGAGAATTACAATGAGCAGTTCTTC. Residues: CASSFRENYNEQFF.

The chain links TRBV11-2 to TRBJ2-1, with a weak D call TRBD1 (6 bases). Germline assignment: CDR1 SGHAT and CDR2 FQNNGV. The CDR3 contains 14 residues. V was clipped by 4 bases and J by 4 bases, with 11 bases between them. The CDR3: CASSSPRGYNEQFF. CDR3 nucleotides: TGTGCCAGCAGCTCCCCCAGGGGATACAATGAGCAGTTCTTC. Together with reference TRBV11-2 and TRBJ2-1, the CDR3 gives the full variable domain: EAGVAQSPRYKIIEKRQSVAFWCNPISGHATLYWYQQILGQGPKLLIQFQNNGVVDDSQLPKDRFSAERLKGVDSTLKIQPAKLEDSAVYLCASSSPRGYNEQFFGPGTRLTVL.

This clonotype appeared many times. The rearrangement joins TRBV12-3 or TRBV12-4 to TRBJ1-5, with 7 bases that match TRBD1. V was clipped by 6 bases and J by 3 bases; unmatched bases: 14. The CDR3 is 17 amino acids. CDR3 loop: CASSPDRGQWDNQPQHF. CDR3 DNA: TGTGCCAGCAGCCCGGACCGGGGACAGTGGGACAATCAGCCCCAGCATTTT.

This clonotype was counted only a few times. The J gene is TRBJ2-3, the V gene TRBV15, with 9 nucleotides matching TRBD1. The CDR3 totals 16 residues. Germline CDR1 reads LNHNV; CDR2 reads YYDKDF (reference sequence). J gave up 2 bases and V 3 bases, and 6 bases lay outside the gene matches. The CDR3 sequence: CATSSRTGAYTDTQYF. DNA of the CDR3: TGTGCCACCAGCAGTCGGACAGGGGCCTACACAGATACGCAGTATTTT.

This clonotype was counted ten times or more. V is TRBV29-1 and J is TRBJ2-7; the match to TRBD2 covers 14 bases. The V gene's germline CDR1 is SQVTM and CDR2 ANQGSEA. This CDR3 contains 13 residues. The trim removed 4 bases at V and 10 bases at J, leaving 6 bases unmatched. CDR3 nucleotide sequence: TGCAGCGTTGCCGGGACTAGCGGGAGCTTCCAGTACTTC. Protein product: CSVAGTSGSFQYF.

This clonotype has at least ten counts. The CDR3 DNA is TGTGCCAGCAGTCGATTGACAGGGGTGAATTTCGCCGGGGAGCTGTTTTTT. It translates to CASSRLTGVNFAGELFF. The chain recombines TRBV6-1 with TRBJ2-2, with 8 bases aligning to TRBD1. The germline V gene encodes CDR1 MNHNS and CDR2 SASEGT. The CDR3 has 17 residues. J lost 6 bases, V lost 5 bases, and 14 bases had no gene match.